Below are 9 T cell receptor beta chains sequenced from a single sample in a study of T cells in localized non-small cell lung cancer. The repertoire was sequenced with immunoSEQ multiplex PCR; TCRdb's copy has only in-frame clones and lacks some. The sample lists under 50,000 clones, approximately 86% occurring once. The source was PBMCs, collected before any cancer treatment. These receptors were taken from a man between 40 and 75 years old with stage II lung adenocarcinoma.

This chain links TRBV7-2 with TRBJ2-3; D uncertain. CDR3 length: 13 amino acids. Per the germline V gene, CDR1 is SGHTA and CDR2 is FQGNSA. Trimming stripped 0 bases from V and 6 bases from J, with 7 bases between. CDR3 protein: CASSLADVDTQYF. CDR3 nucleotides: TGTGCCAGCAGCTTAGCTGATGTTGATACGCAGTATTTT.

CDR3 DNA sequence: TGTGCCAGCAGATCTAACCGGAACAATGAGCAGTTCTTC. Its translation is CASRSNRNNEQFF. The chain uses TRBV27 and TRBJ2-1, with no clear D. This CDR3 contains 13 residues. The V and J ends lost 6 bases and 5 bases respectively, with 11 bases between them. CDR1 is MNHEY, CDR2 SMNVEV, per germline (reference sequence).

The rearrangement uses TRBV27 and TRBJ2-5, with 10 positions matching TRBD2. Unmatched junction bases numbered 13, after V lost 5 bases and J lost 4 bases. The germline V gene encodes CDR1 MNHEY and CDR2 SMNVEV (reference sequence). This CDR3 is built from 17 residues. In DNA form, the CDR3 reads TGTGCCAGCAGTCCCCGAGGAGCGGGGGGGCCGGGAGAGACCCAGTACTTC. Protein: CASSPRGAGGPGETQYF.

This clone was seen a few times. V usage is TRBV18 and J usage is TRBJ1-1; D is uncertain. The ends were cut back, 4 bases at V and 4 bases at J, with 10 bases in the middle. Germline-derived CDR1 and CDR2 are KGHSH and LQKENI. This CDR3 has 13 amino acids. CDR3 bases: TGTGCCAGCTCACTGGGAGCGGGCACTGAAGCTTTCTTT. This gives the protein CASSLGAGTEAFF.

The chain has TRBV14 and TRBJ2-7; D might be TRBD2 (5 bases). The CDR3 length is 16 residues. From germline, CDR1 is SGHDN and CDR2 FVKESK. V lost 3 bases to trimming and J lost 2 bases, with 17 bases between them. The DNA for the CDR3 is TGTGCCAGCAGCCATCCCCGAGGTCTCGGGGCCTACGAGCAGTACTTC. It codes for CASSHPRGLGAYEQYF.

The CDR3: CASSLRLAEQFF. The CDR3 DNA reads TGTGCCAGCAGCCTACGACTAGCGGAGCAGTTCTTC. The V call is TRBV7-9, the J call TRBJ2-1, with 8 bases identical to TRBD2. With V trimmed by 5 bases and J by 10 bases, 4 bases remained unmatched. The germline V gene has CDR1 SEHNR and CDR2 FQNEAQ (reference sequence). The CDR3 length is 12 residues.

The chain links TRBV6-1 to TRBJ2-7; D remains unclear. The CDR3 is 13 amino acids. V was trimmed by 3 bases and J by 3 bases, leaving 9 bases between them. The germline V gene has CDR1 MNHNS and CDR2 SASEGT. The CDR3 DNA follows: TGTGCCAGCAGTGATGGACCCAACTACGAGCAGTACGTC. Amino acid sequence: CASSDGPNYEQYV.

The genes are TRBV29-1 and TRBJ1-5; D is perhaps TRBD1 (5 bases). The V end lost 4 bases, the J end lost 7 bases, and 14 bases lay between the germline ends. The CDR3 extends over 13 amino acids. The germline CDR1 and CDR2 sequences are SQVTM and ANQGSEA. The CDR3 reads CSVGPGRSQPQHF. For the CDR3, the DNA is TGCAGCGTTGGACCGGGACGTTCGCAGCCCCAGCATTTT. Full variable domain (missing parts from reference TRBV29-1 and TRBJ1-5): SAVISQKPSRDICQRGTSLTIQCQVDSQVTMMFWYRQQPGQSLTLIATANQGSEATYESGFVIDKFPISRPNLTFSTLTVSNMSPEDSSIYLCSVGPGRSQPQHFGDGTRLSIL.

This clone has a handful of counts. This chain links TRBV27 with TRBJ1-2, with no clear D. This CDR3 is built from 12 residues. The ends were cut back, 4 bases at V and 7 bases at J, with 10 bases in the middle. Germline CDR1 reads MNHEY; CDR2 reads SMNVEV (reference sequence). In DNA, the CDR3 is TGTGCCAGCAGTTCCGACCGGGGTGGCTACACCTTC. This encodes CASSSDRGGYTF.